The clone carrying this TCR beta chain was seen ten or more times. Its antigen is unknown. For TCR beta, libraries came from quantitative 5'-RACE with molecular barcodes. MiXCR, run by TCRdb on the 5' RACE reads, gives a single entry per CDR3 protein. Found here are about 330,000 distinct CDR3 sequences, 6.5% to 10% of them singletons; the top ten hold more than 12%. This sample was taken from a study of CD8 T cells in ankylosing spondylitis. Findings and limits, study-wide: CD8+ by phenotype, disease-linked clones were relatively rare in peripheral blood. Within matched ankylosing spondylitis synovial fluid, disease-linked clones were reportedly significantly enriched. Among TCR beta sequences, a motif of 7 to 9 highly homologous variants appeared characteristic of ankylosing spondylitis blood. Earlier studies detected some motif variants in reactive arthritis synovial fluid and blood.

Germline CDR1 SGDLS, CDR2 YYNGEE. The CDR3 has 16 residues. Between the trimmed V and J ends, which lost 1 base and 1 base, there was a span of 11 bases. Source material: blood, either unsorted or a sorted T cell fraction (not recorded which). The chain combines TRBV9 with TRBJ1-4; the D is unclear. The sequence derives from a male donor with ankylosing spondylitis. CDR3 protein: CASSVSAGITNEKLFF. DNA for the CDR3: TGTGCCAGCAGCGTAAGTGCCGGAATAACTAATGAAAAACTGTTTTTT.